A single count supports the clone carrying this T cell receptor beta chain. Its antigen is currently unknown. The CDR3 runs to 15 residues. Unmatched junction bases numbered 8, after V lost 6 bases and J lost 0 bases. Germline assignment: CDR1 KGHSH and CDR2 LQKENI. The data were obtained in a study of shared clonotypes between healthy human individuals. Findings of the study overall: Rarefaction analysis demonstrated incomplete sorted-subset sequencing notwithstanding large depth. Non-shared clonotypes had lower generation probabilities than clonotypes shared by all four sorted-subset donors.

TCRdb's table, derived via immunoSEQ multiplex PCR, lists solely in-frame clones and lacks some. The sample yields a few million clones, about 92% seen once. The sample taken for sequencing was naive CD4+ T cells sorted from blood. As for subset: CD45RA+ positively selected. V is TRBV18 and J is TRBJ2-7, with 7 bases aligning to TRBD1. This clonotype was sampled from a man aged 18 to 29 in good health. This CDR3 is CASSNDRVSSYEQYF. In nucleotides, the CDR3 is TGTGCCAGCTCGAACGACAGGGTTAGCTCCTACGAGCAGTACTTC.